The following is a TCR beta chain sequence with its context. The record originates from a study of control samples from healthy donors and cancer patients. The CDR3 has 12 residues. The germline CDR1 and CDR2 sequences are WNHNN and SYGVQD (reference sequence). Deletions cut 5 bases from V and 0 bases from J, with 3 bases between. The method was immunoSEQ multiplex PCR; TCRdb's version includes in-frame clones alone and lacks a portion of them. Among about 220,000 clones listed, 85% to 95% were seen once. Source material: blood. This rearrangement joins TRBV10-1 to TRBJ2-3; D is undetermined. The TCR comes from a man aged 50 to 60 in good health. CDR3 residues: CASSSSTDTQYF. In DNA, the CDR3 is TGCGCCAGCAGTTCCAGCACAGATACGCAGTATTTT.